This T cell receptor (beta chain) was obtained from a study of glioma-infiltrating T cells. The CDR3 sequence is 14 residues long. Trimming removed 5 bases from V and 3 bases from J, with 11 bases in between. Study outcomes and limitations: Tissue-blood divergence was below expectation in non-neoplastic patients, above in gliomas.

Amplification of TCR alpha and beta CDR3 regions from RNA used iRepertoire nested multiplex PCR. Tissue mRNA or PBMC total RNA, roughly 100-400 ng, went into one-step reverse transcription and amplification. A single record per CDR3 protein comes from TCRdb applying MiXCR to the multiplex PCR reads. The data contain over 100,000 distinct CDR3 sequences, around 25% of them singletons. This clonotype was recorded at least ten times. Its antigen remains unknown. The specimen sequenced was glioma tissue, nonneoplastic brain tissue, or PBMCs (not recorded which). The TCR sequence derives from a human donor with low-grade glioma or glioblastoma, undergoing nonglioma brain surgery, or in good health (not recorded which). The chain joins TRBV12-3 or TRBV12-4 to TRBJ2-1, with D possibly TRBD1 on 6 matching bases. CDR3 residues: CASSVQGFYNEQFF. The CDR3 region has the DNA TGTGCCAGCAGTGTTCAGGGGTTCTACAATGAGCAGTTCTTC.